Reported below is one TCR beta chain. No antigen is known for it. These data are taken from a study of STAT5B mutations in CD4+ large granular lymphocyte leukemia. Findings of the study overall: CD4-sorted patient repertoires seemed more clonal than healthy CD4+ repertoires. Compared with healthy controls (2/35), patient top clones favored TRBV06 (8/27). Main leukemic clonotypes were patient-specific, but roughly 25% appeared at low frequency elsewhere.

Using immunoSEQ multiplex PCR, the repertoire was profiled, and TCRdb retains in-frame clones only, with some absent. Of 30,000 or so clones listed, over 80% are singletons. This CDR3 contains 15 residues. The germline CDR1 and CDR2 sequences are KGHSH and LQKENI. The V and J ends lost 2 bases and 0 bases respectively, with 7 bases between them. Material: CD4+ T cells from blood buffy coats. V is TRBV18 and J is TRBJ2-2; D unresolved. The clonotype comes from a human donor in good health. In nucleotides, the CDR3 is TGTGCCAGCTCACCATACAGTTCGAACACCGGGGAGCTGTTTTTT. Amino acid sequence: CASSPYSSNTGELFF. Filled out from reference TRBV18 and TRBJ2-2, the complete variable domain reads NAGVMQNPRHLVRRRGQEARLRCSPMKGHSHVYWYRQLPEEGLKFMVYLQKENIIDESGMPKERFSAEFPKEGPSILRIQQVVRGDSAAYFCASSPYSSNTGELFFGEGSRLTVL.